Described below is a single T cell receptor beta chain sequence and its context. A J-beta primer mix and a sample-barcoded 5' primer were used in a second PCR of about 6 to 12 cycles. From each sample, at least 3 million paired-end reads containing CDR3 were obtained. TCRdb re-called the 5' RACE reads with MiXCR, one entry per CDR3 protein. The data contain roughly 650,000 distinct CDR3 sequences, around 32% of them seen just once; the ten biggest clones take up less than 20%. The sample belongs to a study of blood T cells in healthy people across ages. CDR1 and CDR2 from the germline V gene are SGHAT and FQNNGV. Trimming removed 4 bases at V and 4 bases at J, with 13 bases between. The CDR3 is 14 amino acids.

What was sequenced was blood. The TCR comes from a woman of 80 years or more in good health. The chain recombines TRBV11-2 with TRBJ1-1, with a tentative D call TRBD1 (5 bases). The CDR3 nucleotides are TGTGCCAGCAGCTCCGAGGGGAAGGGCACTGAAGCTTTCTTT. Protein: CASSSEGKGTEAFF.